This is a list of T cell receptor beta chains from one sample in a study of vaccination effects on CD4 cells after COVID-19. Some clones are missing from TCRdb's copy, which holds only in-frame ones; the method was immunoSEQ multiplex PCR. The repertoire holds about 35,000 clones, with 68% as singletons. Their target antigens are unknown. This sample comprised CD4+ T cells from PBMCs cultured without peptide, obtained before COVID-19 vaccination. These receptors were collected from a human donor who received a COVID-19 vaccine. The CDR3 runs from the conserved cysteine through the conserved F or W. D genes are given only for firm matches. Only part of the rows carry a size: once, few, many, or a class if the clone is expanded.

cdr3_aa: CASSESPRGPWDEQFF
cdr3_nt: TGCGCCAGCAGTGAGTCGCCACGGGGCCCCTGGGATGAGCAGTTCTTC
j_call: TRBJ2-1
clone_size: .
v_call: TRBV10-1
d_call: .

cdr3_aa: CASSRGTGLYNEQFF
cdr3_nt: TGTGCCAGCAGCCGAGGGACAGGGTTATACAATGAGCAGTTCTTC
j_call: TRBJ2-1
clone_size: few
v_call: TRBV7-8
d_call: TRBD1

cdr3_aa: CATTMRGTDTQYF
cdr3_nt: TGTGCCACCACCATGCGAGGCACAGATACGCAGTATTTT
j_call: TRBJ2-3
clone_size: .
v_call: TRBV12-3/TRBV12-4
d_call: .

cdr3_aa: CASSLSGHIANYGYTF
cdr3_nt: TGTGCCAGCAGCTTATCGGGACACATCGCTAACTATGGCTACACCTTC
j_call: TRBJ1-2
clone_size: few
v_call: TRBV7-2
d_call: .

cdr3_aa: CASGTGTGNYGYTF
cdr3_nt: TGCGCCAGTGGAACCGGGACAGGGAACTATGGCTACACCTTC
j_call: TRBJ1-2
clone_size: .
v_call: TRBV5-1
d_call: TRBD1

cdr3_aa: CASSIPSGGLNNEQFF
cdr3_nt: TGTGCCAGTAGTATCCCCAGCGGGGGACTCAACAATGAGCAGTTCTTC
j_call: TRBJ2-1
clone_size: .
v_call: TRBV19
d_call: TRBD2

cdr3_aa: CASQQSNTEAFF
cdr3_nt: TGTGCCAGCCAACAATCGAACACTGAAGCTTTCTTT
j_call: TRBJ1-1
clone_size: .
v_call: TRBV18
d_call: .

cdr3_aa: CASSLMQGLRQYGYTF
cdr3_nt: TGTGCCAGCAGCTTGATGCAGGGCCTGAGGCAGTATGGCTACACCTTC
j_call: TRBJ1-2
clone_size: few
v_call: TRBV5-4
d_call: .

cdr3_aa: CASRSTSYEQYF
cdr3_nt: TGTGCCAGCAGAAGCACTTCCTACGAGCAGTACTTC
j_call: TRBJ2-7
clone_size: .
v_call: TRBV11-2
d_call: .

cdr3_aa: CASISAGAYNEQFF
cdr3_nt: TGTGCCAGCATCTCGGCGGGGGCCTACAATGAGCAGTTCTTC
j_call: TRBJ2-1
clone_size: .
v_call: TRBV2
d_call: TRBD2

cdr3_aa: CASSFAPLSRGETQYF
cdr3_nt: TGTGCCAGCAGCTTTGCCCCCCTCTCGAGAGGGGAGACCCAGTACTTC
j_call: TRBJ2-5
clone_size: .
v_call: TRBV12-1
d_call: .

cdr3_aa: CASGPLQPQHF
cdr3_nt: TGTGCTAGTGGTCCGCTCCAGCCCCAGCATTTT
j_call: TRBJ1-5
clone_size: .
v_call: TRBV12-5
d_call: .

cdr3_aa: CASSEILVSNEQFF
cdr3_nt: TGTGCCAGCAGTGAAATTTTAGTTTCCAATGAGCAGTTCTTC
j_call: TRBJ2-1
clone_size: .
v_call: TRBV2
d_call: .

cdr3_aa: CASSPRQGASGNQPQHF
cdr3_nt: TGTGCCAGTAGTCCAAGACAGGGGGCTTCTGGCAATCAGCCCCAGCATTTT
j_call: TRBJ1-5
clone_size: once
v_call: TRBV19
d_call: TRBD1

cdr3_aa: CASSTGQDYGYTF
cdr3_nt: TGCGCCAGCAGCACGGGACAGGACTATGGCTACACCTTC
j_call: TRBJ1-2
clone_size: .
v_call: TRBV5-1
d_call: TRBD1

cdr3_aa: CASSYTGGGEQYF
cdr3_nt: TGTGCCAGCAGCTACACAGGGGGCGGCGAGCAGTACTTC
j_call: TRBJ2-7
clone_size: .
v_call: TRBV7-9
d_call: TRBD1

cdr3_aa: CASSQLPGGDFVLTF
cdr3_nt: TGCGCCAGCAGCCAATTGCCAGGGGGGGATTTCGTCCTGACTTTC
j_call: TRBJ2-6
clone_size: .
v_call: TRBV4-1
d_call: .

cdr3_aa: CATKSGRQGGTGELFF
cdr3_nt: TGTGCCACCAAAAGCGGGAGACAGGGGGGAACCGGGGAGCTGTTTTTT
j_call: TRBJ2-2
clone_size: .
v_call: TRBV24-1
d_call: .

cdr3_aa: CSVNLEQETQYF
cdr3_nt: TGCAGCGTTAATTTGGAGCAAGAGACCCAGTACTTC
j_call: TRBJ2-5
clone_size: .
v_call: TRBV29-1
d_call: .

cdr3_aa: CASSLQGSNEKLFF
cdr3_nt: TGTGCCAGCAGCTTACAGGGATCTAATGAAAAACTGTTTTTT
j_call: TRBJ1-4
clone_size: few
v_call: TRBV7-9
d_call: .

cdr3_aa: CASSKGEGETQYF
cdr3_nt: TGTGCCAGCAGCAAGGGGGAAGGAGAGACCCAGTACTTC
j_call: TRBJ2-5
clone_size: .
v_call: TRBV21-1
d_call: .

cdr3_aa: CASASGRNYEQYF
cdr3_nt: TGTGCCAGCGCCTCGGGACGGAACTACGAGCAGTACTTC
j_call: TRBJ2-7
clone_size: .
v_call: TRBV27
d_call: .

cdr3_aa: CASSLAPGRNQPQHF
cdr3_nt: TGCGCCAGCAGCTTGGCCCCGGGTCGCAATCAGCCCCAGCATTTT
j_call: TRBJ1-5
clone_size: .
v_call: TRBV5-1
d_call: .

cdr3_aa: CASSSRTSGGRAQETQYF
cdr3_nt: TGTGCCAGCAGCTCTCGGACTAGCGGGGGGAGGGCCCAAGAGACCCAGTACTTC
j_call: TRBJ2-5
clone_size: .
v_call: TRBV14
d_call: TRBD2

cdr3_aa: CASSELIRSYEQYF
cdr3_nt: TGTGCCAGCAGTGAATTAATCAGGTCCTACGAGCAGTACTTC
j_call: TRBJ2-7
clone_size: .
v_call: TRBV6-1
d_call: .

cdr3_aa: CASSSSIGNSPLHF
cdr3_nt: TGTGCCAGCAGTTCGTCCATCGGGAATTCACCCCTCCACTTT
j_call: TRBJ1-6
clone_size: .
v_call: TRBV6-5
d_call: .

cdr3_aa: CASSLRTTRDTEAFF
cdr3_nt: TGTGCCAGCAGCTTACGTACGACAAGGGACACTGAAGCTTTCTTT
j_call: TRBJ1-1
clone_size: few
v_call: TRBV7-8
d_call: .

cdr3_aa: CASSKAASPGELFF
cdr3_nt: TGTGCCAGCAGCAAAGCCGCTAGTCCCGGGGAGCTGTTTTTT
j_call: TRBJ2-2
clone_size: few
v_call: TRBV21-1
d_call: .

cdr3_aa: CASSEVGFATNEKLFF
cdr3_nt: TGTGCCAGCAGTGAAGTGGGATTTGCAACTAATGAAAAACTGTTTTTT
j_call: TRBJ1-4
clone_size: .
v_call: TRBV6-1
d_call: .

cdr3_aa: CASARDSETQYF
cdr3_nt: TGTGCCAGCGCTCGGGACAGCGAGACCCAGTACTTC
j_call: TRBJ2-5
clone_size: .
v_call: TRBV12-3/TRBV12-4
d_call: TRBD1

cdr3_aa: CASSLENYGYTF
cdr3_nt: TGTGCCAGCAGCCTGGAAAACTATGGCTACACCTTC
j_call: TRBJ1-2
clone_size: .
v_call: TRBV7-6
d_call: .

cdr3_aa: CASRDYSYGYTF
cdr3_nt: TGTGCCAGCAGGGACTACAGCTATGGCTACACCTTC
j_call: TRBJ1-2
clone_size: .
v_call: TRBV3-1/TRBV3-2
d_call: .

cdr3_aa: CATSRDRITDTIYF
cdr3_nt: TGTGCCACCAGCAGAGATAGAATAACTGACACCATATATTTT
j_call: TRBJ1-3
clone_size: few
v_call: TRBV15
d_call: .

cdr3_aa: CASSLGTLESDTQYF
cdr3_nt: TGTGCCAGCAGCTTAGGGACCCTAGAGTCAGATACGCAGTATTTT
j_call: TRBJ2-3
clone_size: .
v_call: TRBV7-2
d_call: .

cdr3_aa: CASSFGGNTIYF
cdr3_nt: TGTGCCAGCAGCTTTGGGGGAAACACCATATATTTT
j_call: TRBJ1-3
clone_size: few
v_call: TRBV11-2
d_call: .

cdr3_aa: CASSYTGGTEAFF
cdr3_nt: TGTGCCAGCAGTTACACCGGGGGGACTGAAGCTTTCTTT
j_call: TRBJ1-1
clone_size: .
v_call: TRBV6-2/TRBV6-3
d_call: .

cdr3_aa: CASSIDRGYEQYF
cdr3_nt: TGTGCCAGTAGTATCGACAGGGGTTACGAGCAGTACTTC
j_call: TRBJ2-7
clone_size: few
v_call: TRBV19
d_call: TRBD1

cdr3_aa: CSVTRGYGYTF
cdr3_nt: TGCAGCGTTACCCGAGGTTATGGCTACACCTTC
j_call: TRBJ1-2
clone_size: few
v_call: TRBV29-1
d_call: .

cdr3_aa: CSASPWGGALSYEQYF
cdr3_nt: TGCAGTGCTAGTCCTTGGGGGGGGGCCCTCTCCTACGAGCAGTACTTC
j_call: TRBJ2-7
clone_size: .
v_call: TRBV20-1
d_call: .

cdr3_aa: CASSPRDSPLHF
cdr3_nt: TGTGCCAGCAGTCCCAGGGATTCACCCCTCCACTTT
j_call: TRBJ1-6
clone_size: once
v_call: TRBV5-4
d_call: .

cdr3_aa: CAWSPPPRGAEAFF
cdr3_nt: TGTGCCTGGAGTCCCCCGCCCCGGGGGGCTGAAGCTTTCTTT
j_call: TRBJ1-1
clone_size: .
v_call: TRBV30
d_call: .

cdr3_aa: CASNSAPAGGREQYF
cdr3_nt: TGTGCCAGCAACTCAGCTCCGGCAGGGGGTAGGGAGCAGTACTTC
j_call: TRBJ2-7
clone_size: .
v_call: TRBV6-1
d_call: TRBD1